Following are 19 T cell receptor beta chains from one sample sequenced in a study of T cell repertoires in cytomegalovirus infection. For these TCRs, the target antigens are not known. MiXCR was run by TCRdb on the reads, yielding one entry per CDR3 protein. The table shows roughly 280,000 distinct CDR3 sequences, with less than 25% occurring only once. Source: cultured PBMCs, taken from culture after CMV antigen stimulation. All receptors come from a human donor in good health (CMV status not recorded). Some clones in this sample may be carry-over from other donors' samples.

This clonotype was counted at least ten times. The J gene is TRBJ2-1, the V gene TRBV11-1, with 11 positions matching TRBD1. V shed 5 bases, J shed 7 bases, and the junction held 4 bases outside the gene matches. CDR3 size: 14 residues. CDR1 SGHAT and CDR2 FQDESV come from the germline V gene (reference sequence). In DNA, the CDR3 is TGTGCCAGCAGCGGGGGACAGGGGGGAAATGAGCAGTTCTTC. Its protein product is CASSGGQGGNEQFF. Complete variable domain (other parts from reference TRBV11-1 and TRBJ2-1): EAEVAQSPRYKITEKSQAVAFWCDPISGHATLYWYRQILGQGPELLVQFQDESVVDDSQLPKDRFSAERLKGVDSTLKIQPAELGDSAMYLCASSGGQGGNEQFFGPGTRLTVL.

This clonotype was seen a handful of times. The rearrangement uses TRBV11-3 and TRBJ2-1; 7 bases fit TRBD2. The CDR3 runs to 16 residues. In germline, CDR1 is SGHNT, CDR2 YENEEA. V dropped 0 bases and J dropped 5; count of bases not matched to a gene: 7. The CDR3 here is CASSLDQSSGHNEQFF. As DNA, the CDR3 is TGTGCCAGCAGCTTAGATCAGTCTAGCGGACACAATGAGCAGTTCTTC. Complete variable domain (other parts from reference TRBV11-3 and TRBJ2-1): EAGVVQSPRYKIIEKKQPVAFWCNPISGHNTLYWYLQNLGQGPELLIRYENEEAVDDSQLPKDRFSAERLKGVDSTLKIQPAELGDSAVYLCASSLDQSSGHNEQFFGPGTRLTVL.

V gene TRBV13 combines with J gene TRBJ2-1; 9 positions match TRBD1. The CDR3 consists of 16 residues. The J segment lost 2 bases and the V segment lost 4 bases, leaving 6 bases of the junction unmatched. Germline V lookup: CDR1 PRHDT, CDR2 FYEKMQ (reference sequence). The CDR3 DNA is TGTGCCAGCAGCTCACGGGACAGGGTGACCTACAATGAGCAGTTCTTC. Amino acids: CASSSRDRVTYNEQFF.

The chain links TRBV4-1 to TRBJ2-3; 13 nucleotides line up with TRBD2. The length of the CDR3 is 16 residues. J lost 5 bases, V lost 4 bases, and 6 bases had no gene match. Germline CDR1 is MGHRA and CDR2 is YSYEKL. The CDR3 DNA sequence: TGCGCCAGCAGCCGAGAGGGACTAGCGGGGAAAGATACGCAGTATTTT. Its translation: CASSREGLAGKDTQYF.

A few counts support this clonotype. The chain joins TRBV6-5 to TRBJ2-1; the D is unclear. Germline V CDR1 and CDR2: MNHEY, SVGAGI. The length of the CDR3 is 13 residues. Between the trimmed V and J ends, which lost 2 bases and 6 bases, there was a span of 8 bases. The CDR3 sequence: CASSYIVGNEQFF. CDR3 nucleotides: TGTGCCAGCAGTTACATTGTCGGCAATGAGCAGTTCTTC.

The CDR3 loop is CASSHRDRGREGNEQFF. CDR3 sequence (DNA): TGTGCCAGCAGCCACCGGGACAGGGGCCGAGAGGGGAATGAGCAGTTCTTC. V usage is TRBV6-2 or TRBV6-3 and J usage is TRBJ2-1; 10 bases fit TRBD1. The germline V gene encodes CDR1 MNHEY and CDR2 SVGEGT. Unmatched junction bases numbered 15, after V lost 6 bases and J lost 7 bases. The CDR3 covers 17 residues.

The J gene is TRBJ2-1, the V gene TRBV12-5; 7 positions agree with TRBD2. Trimming at V came to 5 bases and at J to 6 bases, leaving 10 bases not matched to a gene. Germline V gene data show CDR1 as LGHNT and CDR2 as FRNRAP. The CDR3 covers 15 residues. Written as DNA, the CDR3 is TGTGCTAGTGGTCCACCTAGCGGACCTACCAATGAGCAGTTCTTC. It encodes CASGPPSGPTNEQFF.

The V gene is TRBV25-1, the J gene TRBJ1-1, with no clear D. The germline V and J ends were trimmed by 4 bases and 0 bases, with 27 bases remaining between them. Per the germline V gene, CDR1 is MGHDK and CDR2 is SYGVNS. The CDR3 extends over 20 amino acids. In nucleotides, the CDR3 is TGTGCCAGCAGTGGCTTATCTTTCGGGGAGAACCTTAGGTTGAACACTGAAGCTTTCTTT. Translated: CASSGLSFGENLRLNTEAFF.

V is TRBV27 and J is TRBJ2-1; TRBD2 might be the D (6 bases). This CDR3 spans 15 amino acids. V was trimmed by 0 bases and J by 7 bases, leaving 13 bases between them. Germline CDR1 MNHEY, CDR2 SMNVEV (reference sequence). The CDR3 reads CASSLSPGLVNEQFF. DNA of the CDR3: TGTGCCAGCAGTTTATCCCCGGGACTCGTTAATGAGCAGTTCTTC.

This clonotype was seen ten or more times. This sequence joins TRBV27 and TRBJ2-2; the D gene could be TRBD1 or TRBD2 (5 bases each). Germline assignment: CDR1 MNHEY and CDR2 SMNVEV (reference sequence). Deletions cut 4 bases from V and 0 bases from J, with 15 bases between. This CDR3 is built from 17 residues. CDR3: CASSSPLVGANTGELFF. As DNA, the CDR3 is TGTGCCAGCAGTTCCCCATTGGTGGGGGCGAACACCGGGGAGCTGTTTTTT.

There are a few counts of this clonotype. The chain combines TRBV6-5 with TRBJ2-3; D gene ambiguous. The CDR3 totals 15 residues. V was shortened by 4 bases and J by 2 bases, with 13 bases between the two germline ends. Germline V gene lookup returns CDR1 MNHEY and CDR2 SVGAGI. DNA for the CDR3: TGTGCCAGCAGTTTGGACGGCAAATTCACAGATACGCAGTATTTT. Amino acids: CASSLDGKFTDTQYF.

This clonotype was counted between two and nine times. The CDR3 nucleotides are TGTGCCAGCAGCCTTGGAACAGCTAATAACTATGGCTACACCTTC. Translation gives CASSLGTANNYGYTF. V is TRBV6-2 or TRBV6-3 and J is TRBJ1-2; D not certain. From germline, CDR1 is MNHEY and CDR2 SVGEGT. The CDR3 contains 15 residues. Trimming removed 6 bases from V and 1 base from J, with 15 bases in between.

The rearrangement uses TRBV18 and TRBJ1-2; 11 bases match TRBD1. Trimming at V came to 2 bases and at J to 0 bases, leaving 2 bases not matched to a gene. The length of the CDR3 is 16 residues. Germline CDR1 and CDR2: KGHSH and LQKENI. The CDR3 is CASSPGQGATNYGYTF. CDR3 nucleotide sequence: TGTGCCAGCTCACCAGGACAGGGGGCCACTAACTATGGCTACACCTTC.

This clonotype was observed a few times. The V and J genes are TRBV6-8 and TRBJ2-1; D could derive from TRBD1 or TRBD2 (6 bases each). Germline V gives CDR1 MNHGY, CDR2 SAAAGT. Trimming took off 4 bases at V and 9 bases at J, with 16 bases between the two ends. This CDR3 is 14 amino acids long. Here the CDR3 reads CASSSGDSSGEQFF. DNA for the CDR3: TGTGCCAGCAGTTCAGGGGACTCCTCTGGTGAGCAGTTCTTC.

Ten or more counts support this clonotype. In DNA, the CDR3 is TGTGCCAGCAGCCCCCAGGGAGGAAACATTCAGTACTTC. Protein: CASSPQGGNIQYF. The rearrangement uses TRBV7-2 and TRBJ2-4, with D possibly matching TRBD2 (6 bases). The CDR3 totals 13 residues. CDR1 is SGHTA and CDR2 is FQGNSA in the germline V gene. Trimming stripped 5 bases from V and 6 bases from J, with 11 bases between.

This clonotype came up a few times. This chain links TRBV23-1 with TRBJ2-7; a possible D gene is TRBD1 (5 bases). TRBV23-1 is given ORF status, its function remaining uncertain. This CDR3 region has 14 residues. Trimming stripped 4 bases from V and 0 bases from J, with 10 bases between. In DNA, the CDR3 is TGCGCCAGCAGTCGTCCCAGGGTCTCCTACGAGCAGTACGTC. Its translation is CASSRPRVSYEQYV.

This clonotype was seen many times. The chain has TRBV7-9 and TRBJ2-7; D gene ambiguous. The germline V gene encodes CDR1 SEHNR and CDR2 FQNEAQ (reference sequence). This CDR3 has 14 residues. Between the trimmed V and J ends, which lost 1 base and 0 bases, there was a span of 7 bases. As DNA, the CDR3 is TGTGCCAGCAGCTTAGGCGGTGACTCCTACGAGCAGTACTTC. Translated, it gives CASSLGGDSYEQYF.

V and J are TRBV7-2 and TRBJ2-3, with a tentative D call TRBD2 (7 bases). Germline CDR1 reads SGHTA; CDR2 reads FQGNSA. Trimming left V 4 bases short and J 2 bases short, with 13 bases between. CDR3 length equals 15 residues. CDR3: CASSSRAGHTDTQYF. CDR3 bases: TGTGCCAGCAGCTCTCGAGCGGGACACACAGATACGCAGTATTTT.

This clonotype was recorded at least ten times. The chain uses TRBV5-1 and TRBJ1-4; D gene ambiguous. V was pared by 0 bases and J by 7 bases, with 16 bases between. Germline CDR1 and CDR2: SGHRS and YFSETQ. CDR3 size: 16 residues. CDR3 sequence (DNA): TGCGCCAGCAGCTTGGCCGATAGGGTCGGAGGTGAAAAACTGTTTTTT. It yields the protein CASSLADRVGGEKLFF.